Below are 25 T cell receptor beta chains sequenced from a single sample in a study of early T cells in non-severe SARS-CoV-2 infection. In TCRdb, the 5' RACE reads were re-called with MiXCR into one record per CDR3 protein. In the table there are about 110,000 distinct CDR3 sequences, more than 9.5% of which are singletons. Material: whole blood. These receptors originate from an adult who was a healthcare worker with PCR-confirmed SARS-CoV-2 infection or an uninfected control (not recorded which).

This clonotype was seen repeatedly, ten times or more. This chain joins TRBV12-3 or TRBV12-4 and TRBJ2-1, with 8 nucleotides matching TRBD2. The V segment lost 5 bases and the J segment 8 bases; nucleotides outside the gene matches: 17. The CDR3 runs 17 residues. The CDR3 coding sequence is TGTGCCAGCAGTGCCAAGGTTCAAGCGGGAGATACCGATGAGCAGTTCTTC. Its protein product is CASSAKVQAGDTDEQFF.

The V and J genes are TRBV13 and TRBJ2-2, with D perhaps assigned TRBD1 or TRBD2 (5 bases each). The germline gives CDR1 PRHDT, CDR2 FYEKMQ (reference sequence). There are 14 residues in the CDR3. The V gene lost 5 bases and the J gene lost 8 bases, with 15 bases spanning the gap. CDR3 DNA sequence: TGTGCCAGCAGCCTCCGGGGCCTGAGGGGGGAGCTGTTTTTT. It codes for CASSLRGLRGELFF.

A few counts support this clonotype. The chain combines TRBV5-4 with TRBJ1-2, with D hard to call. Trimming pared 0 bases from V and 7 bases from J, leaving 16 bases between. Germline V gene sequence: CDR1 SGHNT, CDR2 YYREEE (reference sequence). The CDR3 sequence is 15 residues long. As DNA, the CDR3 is TGTGCCAGCAGCTTGGATTCGGGCTCAACCAGTGGCTACACCTTC. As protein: CASSLDSGSTSGYTF.

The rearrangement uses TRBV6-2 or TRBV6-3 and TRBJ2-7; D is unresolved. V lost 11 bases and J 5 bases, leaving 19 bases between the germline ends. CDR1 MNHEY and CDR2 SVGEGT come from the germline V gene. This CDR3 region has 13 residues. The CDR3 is CAGLTDVRNEQYF. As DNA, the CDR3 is TGTGCCGGGCTGACGGACGTTAGGAACGAGCAGTACTTC.

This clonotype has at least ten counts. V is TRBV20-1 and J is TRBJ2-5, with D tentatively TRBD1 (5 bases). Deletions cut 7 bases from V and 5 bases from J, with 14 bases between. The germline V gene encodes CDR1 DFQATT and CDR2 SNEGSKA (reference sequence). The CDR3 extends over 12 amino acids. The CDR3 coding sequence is TGCAGTGTTCCAGTCAGGGCTGAGACCCAGTACTTC. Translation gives CSVPVRAETQYF.

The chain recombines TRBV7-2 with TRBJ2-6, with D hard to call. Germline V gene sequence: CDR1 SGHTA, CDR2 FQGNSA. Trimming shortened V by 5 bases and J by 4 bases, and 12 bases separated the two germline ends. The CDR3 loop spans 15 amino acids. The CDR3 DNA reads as TGTGCCAGCAGCGCCGCCGGGCCCGGGGCCAACGTCCTGACTTTC. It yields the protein CASSAAGPGANVLTF.

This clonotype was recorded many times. CDR3 in amino acids: CASSQDQAGIAKNIQYF. CDR3 sequence (DNA): TGTGCCAGCAGCCAAGATCAGGCCGGGATTGCCAAAAACATTCAGTACTTC. The chain joins TRBV3-1 to TRBJ2-4, with TRBD2 as a possible D gene (5 bases). The CDR3 has 17 residues. Trimming stripped 0 bases from V and 1 base from J, with 13 bases between. The germline CDR1 and CDR2 sequences are LGHDT and YNNKEL (reference sequence).

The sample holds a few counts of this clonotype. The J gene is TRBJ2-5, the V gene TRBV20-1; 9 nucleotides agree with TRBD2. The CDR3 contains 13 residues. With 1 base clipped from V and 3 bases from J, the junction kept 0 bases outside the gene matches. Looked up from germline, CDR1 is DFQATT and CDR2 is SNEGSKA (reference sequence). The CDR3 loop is CSARASGKETQYF. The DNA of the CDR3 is TGCAGTGCTAGAGCTAGCGGGAAAGAGACCCAGTACTTC.

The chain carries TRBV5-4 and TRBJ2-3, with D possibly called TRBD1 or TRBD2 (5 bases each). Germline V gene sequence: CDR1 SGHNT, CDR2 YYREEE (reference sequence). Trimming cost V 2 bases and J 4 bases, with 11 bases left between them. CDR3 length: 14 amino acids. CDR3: CASSFGQGPDTQYF. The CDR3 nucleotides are TGTGCCAGCAGCTTTGGCCAGGGACCAGATACGCAGTATTTT.

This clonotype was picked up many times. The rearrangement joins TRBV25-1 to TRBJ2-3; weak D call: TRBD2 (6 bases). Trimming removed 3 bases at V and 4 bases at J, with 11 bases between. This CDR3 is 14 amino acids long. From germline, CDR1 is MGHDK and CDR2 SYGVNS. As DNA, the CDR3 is TGTGCCAGCAGTGAGACTAGTTCCTCAGATACGCAGTATTTT. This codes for CASSETSSSDTQYF.

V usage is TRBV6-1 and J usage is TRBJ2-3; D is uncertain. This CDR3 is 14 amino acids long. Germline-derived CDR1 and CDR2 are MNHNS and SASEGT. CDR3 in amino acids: CVIRRGPGTDTQYF. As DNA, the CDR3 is TGTGTCATCAGACGCGGTCCCGGCACAGATACGCAGTATTTT.

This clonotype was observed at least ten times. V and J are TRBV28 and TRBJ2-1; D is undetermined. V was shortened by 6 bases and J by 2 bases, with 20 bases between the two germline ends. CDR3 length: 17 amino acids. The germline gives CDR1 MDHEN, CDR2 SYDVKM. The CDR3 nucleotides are TGTGCCAGCAGCCCGGCCTCCCCCTCCCCCACCTACAATGAGCAGTTCTTC. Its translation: CASSPASPSPTYNEQFF.

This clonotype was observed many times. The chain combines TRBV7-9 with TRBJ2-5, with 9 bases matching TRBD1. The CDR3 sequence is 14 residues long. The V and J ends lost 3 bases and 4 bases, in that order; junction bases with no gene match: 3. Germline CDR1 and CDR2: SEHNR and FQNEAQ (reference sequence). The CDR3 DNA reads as TGTGCCAGCAGCTTGACGACAGGGGGAGAGACCCAGTACTTC. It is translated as CASSLTTGGETQYF.

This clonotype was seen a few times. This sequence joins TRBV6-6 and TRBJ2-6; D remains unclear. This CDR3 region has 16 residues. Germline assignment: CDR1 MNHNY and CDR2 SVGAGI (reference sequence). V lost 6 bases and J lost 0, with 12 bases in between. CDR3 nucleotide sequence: TGTGCCAGCAGGACCCACCAGCCCTCTGGGGCCAACGTCCTGACTTTC. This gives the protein CASRTHQPSGANVLTF.

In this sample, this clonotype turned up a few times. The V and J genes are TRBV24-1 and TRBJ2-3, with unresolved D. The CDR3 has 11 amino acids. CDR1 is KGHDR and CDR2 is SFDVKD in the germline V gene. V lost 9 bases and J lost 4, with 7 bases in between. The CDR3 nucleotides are TGTGCCACCTGGTCTCCAGATACGCAGTATTTT. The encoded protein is CATWSPDTQYF.

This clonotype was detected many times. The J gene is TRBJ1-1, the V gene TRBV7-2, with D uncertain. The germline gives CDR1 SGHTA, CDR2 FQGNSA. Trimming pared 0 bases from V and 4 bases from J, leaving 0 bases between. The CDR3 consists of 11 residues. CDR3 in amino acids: CASSLATEAFF. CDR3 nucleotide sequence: TGTGCCAGCAGCTTAGCCACTGAAGCTTTCTTT.

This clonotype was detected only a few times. The chain's CDR3 is CAISPSGGSRGPSEQYF. Here the CDR3 DNA reads TGTGCCATCAGCCCCTCGGGAGGTAGCAGGGGCCCATCCGAGCAGTACTTC. The chain recombines TRBV10-3 with TRBJ2-7, with D maybe TRBD2 (7 bases). Trimming took 6 bases from V and 6 from J, leaving 27 bases between them. Germline V CDR1 and CDR2: ENHRY, SYGVKD. The CDR3 sequence is 17 residues long.

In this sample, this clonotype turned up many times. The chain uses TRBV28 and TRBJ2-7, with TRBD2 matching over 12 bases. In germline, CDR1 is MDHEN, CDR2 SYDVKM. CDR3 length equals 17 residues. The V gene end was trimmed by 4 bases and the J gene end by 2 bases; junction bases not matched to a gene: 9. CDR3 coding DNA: TGTGCCAGCAGTTCGACTAGCGGGAGAATCCTGCCCTACGAGCAGTACTTC. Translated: CASSSTSGRILPYEQYF.

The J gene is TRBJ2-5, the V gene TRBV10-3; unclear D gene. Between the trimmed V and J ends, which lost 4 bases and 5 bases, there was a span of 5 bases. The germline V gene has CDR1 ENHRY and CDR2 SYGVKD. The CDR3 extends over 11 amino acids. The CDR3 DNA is TGTGCCATCAGTGCCGGGGAGACCCAGTACTTC. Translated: CAISAGETQYF.

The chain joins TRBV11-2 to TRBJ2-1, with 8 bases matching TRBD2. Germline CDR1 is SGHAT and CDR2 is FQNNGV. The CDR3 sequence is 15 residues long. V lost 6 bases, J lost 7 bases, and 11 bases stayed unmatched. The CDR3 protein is CASRRPGTSKNEQFF. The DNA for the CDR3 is TGTGCCAGCAGAAGACCCGGGACTAGTAAAAATGAGCAGTTCTTC.

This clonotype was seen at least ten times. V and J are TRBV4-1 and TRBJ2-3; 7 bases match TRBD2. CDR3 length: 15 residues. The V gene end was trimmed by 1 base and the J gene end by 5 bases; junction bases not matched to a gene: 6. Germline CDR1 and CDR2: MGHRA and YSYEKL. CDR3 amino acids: CASSQVAGVKDTQYF. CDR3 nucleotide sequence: TGCGCCAGCAGCCAAGTTGCGGGAGTTAAAGATACGCAGTATTTT.

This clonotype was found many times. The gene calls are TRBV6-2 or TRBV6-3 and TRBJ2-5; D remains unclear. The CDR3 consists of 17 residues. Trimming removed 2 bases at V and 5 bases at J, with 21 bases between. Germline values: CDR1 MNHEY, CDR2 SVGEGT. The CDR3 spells CASSYTIGIAGVETQYF. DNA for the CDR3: TGTGCCAGCAGTTACACGATTGGAATAGCCGGAGTGGAGACCCAGTACTTC.

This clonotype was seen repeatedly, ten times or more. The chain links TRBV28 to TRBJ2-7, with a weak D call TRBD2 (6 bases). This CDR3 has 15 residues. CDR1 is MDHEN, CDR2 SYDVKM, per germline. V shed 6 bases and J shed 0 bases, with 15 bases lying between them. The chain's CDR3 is CASRGDWRSSYEQYF. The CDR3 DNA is TGTGCCAGCAGGGGGGACTGGAGGAGCTCCTACGAGCAGTACTTC.

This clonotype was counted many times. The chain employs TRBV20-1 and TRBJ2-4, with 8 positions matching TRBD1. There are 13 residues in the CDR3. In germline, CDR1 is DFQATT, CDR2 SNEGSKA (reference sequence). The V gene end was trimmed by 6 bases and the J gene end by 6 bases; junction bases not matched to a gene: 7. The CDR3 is CSAPGQGGNIQYF. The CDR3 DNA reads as TGCAGTGCCCCAGGACAGGGAGGAAACATTCAGTACTTC.

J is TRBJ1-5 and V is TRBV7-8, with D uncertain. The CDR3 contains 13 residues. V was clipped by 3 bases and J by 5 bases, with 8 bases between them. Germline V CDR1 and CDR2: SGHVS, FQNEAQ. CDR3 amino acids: CASSFRYHQPQHF. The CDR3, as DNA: TGTGCCAGCAGCTTTAGGTACCATCAGCCCCAGCATTTT.